These T cell receptor beta chains were read from a single sample in a study of response to subunit inactivated influenza vaccine. TCRdb reprocessed the RT-PCR reads with MiXCR, giving one entry per CDR3 protein. The repertoire holds roughly 700,000 distinct CDR3 sequences, with roughly 14% as singletons. Sequenced here: PBMCs from blood, sampled approximately 13 days after vaccination. The source is a man aged 50-59 years who received an inactivated influenza vaccine. CDR3s include the opening cysteine and the closing phenylalanine or tryptophan. The D gene is left open where the match is weak. Clone sizes are given selectively: once, few, many, or a class where the clone is expanded.

V gene	clone size	D gene	J gene	CDR3 DNA	CDR3 protein
TRBV29-1	few	TRBD1	TRBJ1-2	TGCAGCGTTGACTCGGAACAGGGGAGGCTAGGTGGCTACACCTTC	CSVDSEQGRLGGYTF
TRBV19	-	-	TRBJ2-7	TGTGCCAGTAGTTCCGGACGGCCTGCGGTGCAGTACTTC	CASSSGRPAVQYF
TRBV20-1	few	TRBD1	TRBJ2-5	TGCAGTGCCGTCGAAGTCGGGACAGGGCCACCAACGGTCTACTTC	CSAVEVGTGPPTVYF
TRBV3-1	-	TRBD2	TRBJ2-7	TGTGCCAGCAGCCAAGATCTCGCGGGAGGGCCCTACGAGCAGTACTTC	CASSQDLAGGPYEQYF
TRBV12-3/TRBV12-4	-	-	TRBJ2-5	TGTGCCAGCAGTTCACAGGGAACCAAAGAGACCCAGTACTTC	CASSSQGTKETQYF
TRBV12-3/TRBV12-4	-	-	TRBJ2-5	TGTGCCAGCAGTTTAGAGAGAAACGCGGGTGGAGAGACCCAGTACTTC	CASSLERNAGGETQYF
TRBV7-2	-	-	TRBJ2-2	TGTGCCAGCAGCTTAGACAGGGTGGACGGGGAGCTGTTTTTT	CASSLDRVDGELFF
TRBV27	few	-	TRBJ2-7	TGTGCCAGCAGTTTAGCCCCACAGGGATTCTACGAGCAGTACTTC	CASSLAPQGFYEQYF
TRBV20-1	-	-	TRBJ2-3	TGCAGTGCTAGAGATCCAACAACTGGGGCCGCTATAGATACGCAGTATTTT	CSARDPTTGAAIDTQYF
TRBV5-6	few	-	TRBJ2-1	TGTGCCAGCAGACCGGGGGCCGGGGAGCAGTTCTTC	CASRPGAGEQFF
TRBV12-3/TRBV12-4	-	-	TRBJ2-1	TGTGCCAGCAGTTACAGGGTTCGGCAGTTCTTC	CASSYRVRQFF
TRBV11-2	-	TRBD2	TRBJ2-2	TGTGCCAGCAGCCCCCCGGGTGGGCTAGCGGGAGGGCCGGACGGGGAGCTGTTTTTT	CASSPPGGLAGGPDGELFF
TRBV4-1	-	-	TRBJ2-7	TGCGCCAGCAGCACCCAACCCCAGGGGCTAGCGGAATGGCAGTACTTC	CASSTQPQGLAEWQYF
TRBV5-4	-	TRBD1	TRBJ2-2	TGTGCCAGCAGCTTGGGGACAGGGGGATCCGGGGAGCTGTTTTTT	CASSLGTGGSGELFF
TRBV4-2	many	-	TRBJ2-2	TGTGCCAGCAGCCAAGATCAGTTTGTTTTGGACAGGAACACCGGGGAGCTGTTTTTT	CASSQDQFVLDRNTGELFF
TRBV6-2/TRBV6-3	few	-	TRBJ2-7	TGTGCCAGCAGTTACCCGTCGACGACGGCCTCCTACGAGCAGTACTTC	CASSYPSTTASYEQYF
TRBV15	-	-	TRBJ2-7	TGTGCCACCAGCAGAGATCAGATATCCTACGAGCAGTACTTC	CATSRDQISYEQYF
TRBV15	few	-	TRBJ1-1	TGTGCCACCAGCTACGATTCAAGGGGCACTGAAGCTTTCTTT	CATSYDSRGTEAFF
TRBV6-4	once	-	TRBJ1-1	TGTGCCAGCAGTGAGGGGGCACGAGGGACTGAAGCTTTCTTT	CASSEGARGTEAFF
TRBV4-2	few	TRBD2	TRBJ2-7	TGTGCCAGCAGCCAAGATCTAGTAGCGGGACCCCACGAGCAGTACTTC	CASSQDLVAGPHEQYF
TRBV7-9	-	TRBD1	TRBJ1-1	TGTGCCAGCACCTTCCCCGTTGGGACAGCGAACACTGAAGCTTTCTTT	CASTFPVGTANTEAFF
TRBV11-3	-	-	TRBJ2-1	TGTGCCAGCAGCCCGGGAGCTTCTTACAATGAGCAGTTCTTC	CASSPGASYNEQFF
TRBV29-1	few	-	TRBJ2-1	TGCAGCGTTGACGTTGGCCGCCAGAATGAGCAGTTCTTC	CSVDVGRQNEQFF
TRBV20-1	few	-	TRBJ2-5	TGCAGTGCTAGAAGATTTGGGGCAGAGACCCAGTACTTC	CSARRFGAETQYF
TRBV20-1	few	TRBD1	TRBJ1-5	TGCAGTGCAGGGGGCAGAATAAATCAGCCCCAGCATTTT	CSAGGRINQPQHF
TRBV27	few	-	TRBJ2-1	TGTGCCAGCAGTCAGCGGCGATCCTACAATGAGCAGTTCTTC	CASSQRRSYNEQFF
TRBV29-1	few	-	TRBJ2-7	TGCAGCGTTGAAACTACGGAGTCCTACGAGCAGTACTTC	CSVETTESYEQYF
TRBV28	-	-	TRBJ2-7	TGTGCCAGCAGCTCCGTAAGGGATGGTTACGAGCAGTACTTC	CASSSVRDGYEQYF
TRBV12-3/TRBV12-4	-	TRBD2	TRBJ2-1	TGTGCCAGCAGCTTCGAGGCGGGAGTCAATGAGCAGTTCTTC	CASSFEAGVNEQFF
TRBV4-2	-	TRBD2	TRBJ2-1	TGTGCCAGCAGCCAAGTGACGGTCGCGGGGGGGACAAATTACAATGAGCAGTTCTTC	CASSQVTVAGGTNYNEQFF
TRBV18	-	-	TRBJ1-6	TGTGCCAGCTCACAGGTCGGAGCACTAAATTCACCCCTCCACTTT	CASSQVGALNSPLHF
TRBV4-2	-	TRBD1	TRBJ2-1	TGTGCCAGCAGCCAAGAAGGGGGCTACTACAATGAGCAGTTCTTC	CASSQEGGYYNEQFF
TRBV6-1	-	TRBD2	TRBJ2-1	TGTGCCAGCAAAATAGCGGGGACCGGCTCCTACAATGAGCAGTTCTTC	CASKIAGTGSYNEQFF
TRBV20-1	few	TRBD2	TRBJ2-3	TGCAGTGCGAACAACCTAGCGGGGGGGCCCTTTATCACAGATACGCAGTATTTT	CSANNLAGGPFITDTQYF
TRBV5-6	many	-	TRBJ1-1	TGTGCCAGCAGCTTGGATTCGGCGAACACTGAAGCTTTCTTT	CASSLDSANTEAFF
TRBV10-3	-	TRBD2	TRBJ2-3	TGTGCCATCATGAGTGCGGGAGCGAATAAGCAGTATTTT	CAIMSAGANKQYF
TRBV12-3/TRBV12-4	many	-	TRBJ2-5	TGTGCCAGCAGCACTCCGGGTCCTCAAGAGACCCAGTACTTC	CASSTPGPQETQYF
TRBV7-6	few	-	TRBJ2-7	TGTGCCAGCAGCCCTCTCTCCCGGGTTCACGAGCAGTACTTC	CASSPLSRVHEQYF
TRBV7-2	-	TRBD2	TRBJ2-7	TGTGCCAGCAGCTTAGTGGGGACTAGCGGGGACTACGAGCAGTACTTC	CASSLVGTSGDYEQYF
TRBV12-3/TRBV12-4	few	TRBD2	TRBJ2-1	TGTGCCAGCAGTTTAGACCCGCCTTTGTTGGGACTAGCGGGAGGGCGGAATGAGCAGTTCTTC	CASSLDPPLLGLAGGRNEQFF
TRBV6-1	few	-	TRBJ1-1	TGTGCCAGCAGATCGACGGGGAGGGGTGAAGCTTTCTTT	CASRSTGRGEAFF